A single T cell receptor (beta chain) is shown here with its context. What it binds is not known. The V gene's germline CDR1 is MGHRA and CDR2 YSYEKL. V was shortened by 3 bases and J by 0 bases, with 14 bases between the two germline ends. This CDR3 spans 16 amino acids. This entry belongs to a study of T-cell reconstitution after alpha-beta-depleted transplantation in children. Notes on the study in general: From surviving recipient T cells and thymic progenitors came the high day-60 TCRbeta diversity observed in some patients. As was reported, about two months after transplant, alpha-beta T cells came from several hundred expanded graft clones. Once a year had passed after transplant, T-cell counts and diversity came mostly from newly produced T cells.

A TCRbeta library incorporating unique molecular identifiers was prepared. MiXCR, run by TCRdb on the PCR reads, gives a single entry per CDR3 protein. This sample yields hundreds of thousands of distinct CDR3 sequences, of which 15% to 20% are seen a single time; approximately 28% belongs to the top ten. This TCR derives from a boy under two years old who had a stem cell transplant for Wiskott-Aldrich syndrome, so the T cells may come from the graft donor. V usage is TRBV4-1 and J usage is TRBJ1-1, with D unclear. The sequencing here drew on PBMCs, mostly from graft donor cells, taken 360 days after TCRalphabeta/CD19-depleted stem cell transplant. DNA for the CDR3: TGCGCCAGCAGCCAGAGGGCAGTCGACATGAACACTGAAGCTTTCTTT. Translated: CASSQRAVDMNTEAFF.